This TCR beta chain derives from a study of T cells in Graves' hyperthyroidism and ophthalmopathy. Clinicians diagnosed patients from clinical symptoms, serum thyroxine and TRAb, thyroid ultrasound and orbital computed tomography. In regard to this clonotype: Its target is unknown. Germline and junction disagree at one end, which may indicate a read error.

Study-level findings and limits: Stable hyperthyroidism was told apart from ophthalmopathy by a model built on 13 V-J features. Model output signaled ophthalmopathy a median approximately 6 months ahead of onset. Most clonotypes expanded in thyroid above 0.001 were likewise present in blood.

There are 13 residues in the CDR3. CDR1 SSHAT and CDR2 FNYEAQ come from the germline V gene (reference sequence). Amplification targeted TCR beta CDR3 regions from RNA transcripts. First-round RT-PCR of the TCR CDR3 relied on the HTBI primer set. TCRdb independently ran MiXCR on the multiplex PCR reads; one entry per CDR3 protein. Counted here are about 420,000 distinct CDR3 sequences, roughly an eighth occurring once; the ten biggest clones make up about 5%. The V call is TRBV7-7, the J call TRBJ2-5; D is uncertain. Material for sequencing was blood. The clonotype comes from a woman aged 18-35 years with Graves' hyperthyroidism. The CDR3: CASSLGKGETQYF. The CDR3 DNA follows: TGTGCTAGCAGCTTAGGAAAGGGAGAGACCCAGTACTTC.